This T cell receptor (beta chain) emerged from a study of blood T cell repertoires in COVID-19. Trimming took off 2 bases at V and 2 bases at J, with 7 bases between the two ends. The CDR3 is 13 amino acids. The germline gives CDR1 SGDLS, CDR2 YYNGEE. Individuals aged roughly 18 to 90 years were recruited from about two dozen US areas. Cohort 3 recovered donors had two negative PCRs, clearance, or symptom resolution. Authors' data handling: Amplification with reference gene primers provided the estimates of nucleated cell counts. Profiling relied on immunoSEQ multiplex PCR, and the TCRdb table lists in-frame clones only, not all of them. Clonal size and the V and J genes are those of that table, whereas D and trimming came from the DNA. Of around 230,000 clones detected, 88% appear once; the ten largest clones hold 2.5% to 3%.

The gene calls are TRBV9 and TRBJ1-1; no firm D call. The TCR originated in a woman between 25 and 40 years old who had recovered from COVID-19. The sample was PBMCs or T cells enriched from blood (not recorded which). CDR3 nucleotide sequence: TGTGCCAGCAGCGTCCCGGGTAACACTGAAGCTTTCTTT. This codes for CASSVPGNTEAFF.